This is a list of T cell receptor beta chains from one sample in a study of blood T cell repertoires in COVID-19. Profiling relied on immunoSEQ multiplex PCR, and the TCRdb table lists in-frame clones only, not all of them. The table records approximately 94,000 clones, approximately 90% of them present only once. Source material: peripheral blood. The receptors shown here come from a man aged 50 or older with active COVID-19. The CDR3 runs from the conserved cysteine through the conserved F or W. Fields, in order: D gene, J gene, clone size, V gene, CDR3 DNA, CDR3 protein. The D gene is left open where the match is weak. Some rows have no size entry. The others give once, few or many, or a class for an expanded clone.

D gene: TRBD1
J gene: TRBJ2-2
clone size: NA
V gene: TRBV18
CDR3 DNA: TGTGCCAGCTCACCACTACAGGGGGCCGGCCGTACCGGGGAGCTGTTTTTT
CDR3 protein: CASSPLQGAGRTGELFF

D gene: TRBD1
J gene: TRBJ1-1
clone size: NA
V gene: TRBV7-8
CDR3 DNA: TGTGCCAGCAGCCCCCGTGACAGGGTAGTCGCTGAAGCTTTCTTT
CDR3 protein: CASSPRDRVVAEAFF

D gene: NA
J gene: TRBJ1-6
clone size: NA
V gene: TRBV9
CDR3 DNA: TGTGCCAGCAGCGTAGAGGCCAGGGCGAATTCACCCCTCCACTTT
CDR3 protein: CASSVEARANSPLHF

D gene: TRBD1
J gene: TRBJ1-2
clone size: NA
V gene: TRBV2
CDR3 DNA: TGTGCCATCCACCAACCCGTGGCGGACAGGGGGAATAACTATGGCTACACCTTC
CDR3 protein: CAIHQPVADRGNNYGYTF

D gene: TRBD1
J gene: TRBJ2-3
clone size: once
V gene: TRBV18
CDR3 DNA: TGTGCCAGCTCACCACCGGACAGGGGGAACCCAGATACGCAGTATTTT
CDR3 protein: CASSPPDRGNPDTQYF

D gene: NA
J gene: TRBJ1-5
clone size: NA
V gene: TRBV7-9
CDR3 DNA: TGTGCCAGCAGCCGAGACAGAAATCAGCCCCAGCATTTT
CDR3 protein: CASSRDRNQPQHF

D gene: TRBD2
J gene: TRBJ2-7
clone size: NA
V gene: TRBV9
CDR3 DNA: TGTGCCAGCAGCTCTAGCGGGGGATCCTACGAGCAGTACTTC
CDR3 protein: CASSSSGGSYEQYF

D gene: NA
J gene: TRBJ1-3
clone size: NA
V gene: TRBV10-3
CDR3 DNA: TGTGCCACCACCCCGGGAGGGGTAAGCTCTGGAAACACCATATATTTT
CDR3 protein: CATTPGGVSSGNTIYF

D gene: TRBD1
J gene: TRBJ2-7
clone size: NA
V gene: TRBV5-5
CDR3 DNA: TGTGCCAGCAGCTCCCTGGGGCAGGGGGCTGGGGAGCAGTACTTC
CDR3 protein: CASSSLGQGAGEQYF

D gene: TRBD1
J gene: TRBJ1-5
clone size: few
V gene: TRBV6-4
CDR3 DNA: TGTGCCAGCAAACGACAGGGGCATCAGCCCCAGCATTTT
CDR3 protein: CASKRQGHQPQHF

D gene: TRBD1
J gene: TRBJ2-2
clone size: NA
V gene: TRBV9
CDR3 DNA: TGTGCCAGCAGCGCCCCGGGACAGCAGAACACCGGGGAGCTGTTTTTT
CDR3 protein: CASSAPGQQNTGELFF

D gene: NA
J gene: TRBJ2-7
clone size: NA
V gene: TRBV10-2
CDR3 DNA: TGCGCCAGCAGTGGAGGCGTCGAGCAGTACTTC
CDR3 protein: CASSGGVEQYF

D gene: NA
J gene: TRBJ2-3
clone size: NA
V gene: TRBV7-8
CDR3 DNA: TGTGCCAGCAGCTTAGTCCCCATCACAGATACGCAGTATTTT
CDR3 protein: CASSLVPITDTQYF

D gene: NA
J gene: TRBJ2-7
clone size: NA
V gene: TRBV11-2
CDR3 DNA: TGTGCCAGCAGCTTATCCTCTTACGAGCAGTACTTC
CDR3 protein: CASSLSSYEQYF

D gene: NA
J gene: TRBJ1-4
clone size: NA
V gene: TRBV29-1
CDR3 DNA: TGCAGCATCAAGCCATCAACTAATGAAAAACTGTTTTTT
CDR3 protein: CSIKPSTNEKLFF

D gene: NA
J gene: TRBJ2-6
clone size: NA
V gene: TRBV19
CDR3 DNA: TGTGCCAGTAGTAATGCGGGCAACTCTGGGGCCAACGTCCTGACTTTC
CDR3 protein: CASSNAGNSGANVLTF

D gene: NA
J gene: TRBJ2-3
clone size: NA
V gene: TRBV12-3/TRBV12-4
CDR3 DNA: TGTGCCAGCAGTTACGAGGGTAATACGCAGTATTTT
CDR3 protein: CASSYEGNTQYF

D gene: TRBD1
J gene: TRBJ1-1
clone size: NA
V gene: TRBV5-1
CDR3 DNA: TGCGCCAGCAGCCTAGGGACAGGGAAGGGTGAAGCTTTCTTT
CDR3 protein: CASSLGTGKGEAFF

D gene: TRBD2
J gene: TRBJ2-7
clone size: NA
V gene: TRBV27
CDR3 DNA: TGTGCCAGCAGTTTATCCCCGAGCGGGGGCCACGAGCAGTACTTC
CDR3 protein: CASSLSPSGGHEQYF

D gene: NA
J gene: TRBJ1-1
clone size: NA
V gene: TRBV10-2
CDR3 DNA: TGCGCCAGCGGGCGGGTGAAGAACACTGAAGCTTTCTTT
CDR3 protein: CASGRVKNTEAFF

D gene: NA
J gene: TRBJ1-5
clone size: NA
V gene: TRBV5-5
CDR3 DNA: TGTGCCAGCAGCTTAACAGGGAATAGCAATCAGCCCCAGCATTTT
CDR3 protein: CASSLTGNSNQPQHF

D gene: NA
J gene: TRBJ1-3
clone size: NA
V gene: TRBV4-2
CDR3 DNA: TGTGCCAGCAGCCAAGGTTCGCGGGCCTCTGGAAACACCATATATTTT
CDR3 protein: CASSQGSRASGNTIYF

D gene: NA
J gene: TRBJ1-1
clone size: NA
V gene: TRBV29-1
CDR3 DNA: TGCAGCGTTGTTGGAGGGGTGGACACTGAAGCTTTCTTT
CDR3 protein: CSVVGGVDTEAFF

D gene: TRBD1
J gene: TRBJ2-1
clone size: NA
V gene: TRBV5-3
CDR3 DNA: TGTGCCAGAAGGGATCCTCGGGACAGGTCCTACAATGAGCAGTTCTTC
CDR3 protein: CARRDPRDRSYNEQFF

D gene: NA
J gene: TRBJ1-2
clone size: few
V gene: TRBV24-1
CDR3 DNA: TGTGCCACCAGTGATTTGGGGCAGGGAAGTGGCTACACCTTC
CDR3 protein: CATSDLGQGSGYTF

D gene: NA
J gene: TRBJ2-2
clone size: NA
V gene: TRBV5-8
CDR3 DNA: TGTGCCAGCAGCTTGGGAGCGGCGAACACCGGGGAGCTGTTTTTT
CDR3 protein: CASSLGAANTGELFF

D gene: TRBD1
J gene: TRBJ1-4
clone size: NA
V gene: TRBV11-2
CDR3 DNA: TGTGCCAGCAGCCAGGGGGCGAACAGGGCCTTCCCCGAGGAAAAACTGTTTTTT
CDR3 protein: CASSQGANRAFPEEKLFF

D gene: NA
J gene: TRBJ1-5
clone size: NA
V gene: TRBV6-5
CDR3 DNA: TGTGCCAGCATTGGGGAGGTAGGGCAGCCCCAGCATTTT
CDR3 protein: CASIGEVGQPQHF

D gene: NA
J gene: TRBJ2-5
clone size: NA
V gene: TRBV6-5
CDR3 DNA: TGTGCCAGCAATAGGTGGGGCGGCCTGTCAGAGACCCAGTACTTC
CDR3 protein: CASNRWGGLSETQYF

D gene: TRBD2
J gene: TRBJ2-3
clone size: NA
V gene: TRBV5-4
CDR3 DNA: TGTGCCAGCAGCTTAAAGCGGGGGGCTAGCACAGATACGCAGTATTTT
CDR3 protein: CASSLKRGASTDTQYF